Below are 6 T cell receptor beta chains sequenced from a single sample in a study of identical twins. TCRdb independently ran MiXCR on the 5' RACE reads; one entry per CDR3 protein. The sample has approximately 470,000 distinct CDR3 sequences; more than 13% are singletons. This sample also appeared in a second study, on yellow fever vaccine responses in identical twins.

Sample: CD4+ T cells sorted from blood. The source is a woman younger than 35 in good health.

This clonotype has only a few counts. This rearrangement joins TRBV10-3 to TRBJ2-2; 13 bases line up with TRBD2. The CDR3 runs 19 residues. V lost 1 base, J lost 0 bases, and 5 bases stayed unmatched. The germline V gene encodes CDR1 ENHRY and CDR2 SYGVKD. The CDR3 region is CAISELGLAGAANTGELFF. In DNA form, the CDR3 reads TGTGCCATCAGTGAGTTAGGACTAGCGGGAGCGGCGAACACCGGGGAGCTGTTTTTT.

This clonotype came up a few times. The chain joins TRBV7-8 to TRBJ2-5; TRBD2 matches 15 bases. With 5 bases clipped from V and 3 bases from J, the junction kept 7 bases outside the gene matches. The CDR3 runs 17 residues. Germline assignment: CDR1 SGHVS and CDR2 FQNEAQ. The CDR3 DNA follows: TGTGCCAGCAGCATTTATGGACTAGCGGGGGGGAAAGAGACCCAGTACTTC. The encoded protein is CASSIYGLAGGKETQYF. The variable domain in full, completed from reference TRBV7-8 and TRBJ2-5, reads GAGVSQSPRYKVAKRGQDVALRCDPISGHVSLFWYQQALGQGPEFLTYFQNEAQLDKSGLPSDRFFAERPEGSVSTLKIQRTQQEDSAVYLCASSIYGLAGGKETQYFGPGTRLLVL.

This clonotype was recorded many times. This rearrangement joins TRBV12-3 or TRBV12-4 to TRBJ2-2; 7 bases are a match to TRBD1. J lost 3 bases, V lost 10 bases, and 5 bases had no gene match. The CDR3 is 13 amino acids. The CDR3 spells CAIRQGDTGELFF. The DNA for the CDR3 is TGTGCCATTCGACAGGGAGACACCGGGGAGCTGTTTTTT.

This clonotype was detected a few times. This chain uses TRBV14 with TRBJ2-1; 10 nucleotides agree with TRBD2. The CDR3 loop spans 15 amino acids. Trimming at V came to 1 base and at J to 6 bases, leaving 3 bases not matched to a gene. CDR1 is SGHDN and CDR2 is FVKESK in the germline V gene. CDR3 nucleotides: TGTGCCAGCAGCCAAGTAAGCGGGGGGGCCAATGAGCAGTTCTTC. Translated, it gives CASSQVSGGANEQFF.

The genes are TRBV12-3 or TRBV12-4 and TRBJ1-1; D perhaps matches TRBD1 (5 bases). There are 13 residues in the CDR3. The V gene lost 5 bases and the J gene lost 3 bases, with 10 bases spanning the gap. The CDR3 DNA sequence: TGTGCCAGCAGTACCTTCAGGGACACTGAAGCTTTCTTT. Amino acid sequence: CASSTFRDTEAFF.

The chain has TRBV20-1 and TRBJ1-1; weak D call: TRBD1 (6 bases). The V end was cut by 2 bases, the J end by 4 bases, with 14 bases between. Looked up from germline, CDR1 is DFQATT and CDR2 is SNEGSKA (reference sequence). The CDR3 spans 14 residues. CDR3 region: CSARPTGYGTEAFF. CDR3 DNA sequence: TGCAGTGCTAGACCCACAGGGTATGGCACTGAAGCTTTCTTT.